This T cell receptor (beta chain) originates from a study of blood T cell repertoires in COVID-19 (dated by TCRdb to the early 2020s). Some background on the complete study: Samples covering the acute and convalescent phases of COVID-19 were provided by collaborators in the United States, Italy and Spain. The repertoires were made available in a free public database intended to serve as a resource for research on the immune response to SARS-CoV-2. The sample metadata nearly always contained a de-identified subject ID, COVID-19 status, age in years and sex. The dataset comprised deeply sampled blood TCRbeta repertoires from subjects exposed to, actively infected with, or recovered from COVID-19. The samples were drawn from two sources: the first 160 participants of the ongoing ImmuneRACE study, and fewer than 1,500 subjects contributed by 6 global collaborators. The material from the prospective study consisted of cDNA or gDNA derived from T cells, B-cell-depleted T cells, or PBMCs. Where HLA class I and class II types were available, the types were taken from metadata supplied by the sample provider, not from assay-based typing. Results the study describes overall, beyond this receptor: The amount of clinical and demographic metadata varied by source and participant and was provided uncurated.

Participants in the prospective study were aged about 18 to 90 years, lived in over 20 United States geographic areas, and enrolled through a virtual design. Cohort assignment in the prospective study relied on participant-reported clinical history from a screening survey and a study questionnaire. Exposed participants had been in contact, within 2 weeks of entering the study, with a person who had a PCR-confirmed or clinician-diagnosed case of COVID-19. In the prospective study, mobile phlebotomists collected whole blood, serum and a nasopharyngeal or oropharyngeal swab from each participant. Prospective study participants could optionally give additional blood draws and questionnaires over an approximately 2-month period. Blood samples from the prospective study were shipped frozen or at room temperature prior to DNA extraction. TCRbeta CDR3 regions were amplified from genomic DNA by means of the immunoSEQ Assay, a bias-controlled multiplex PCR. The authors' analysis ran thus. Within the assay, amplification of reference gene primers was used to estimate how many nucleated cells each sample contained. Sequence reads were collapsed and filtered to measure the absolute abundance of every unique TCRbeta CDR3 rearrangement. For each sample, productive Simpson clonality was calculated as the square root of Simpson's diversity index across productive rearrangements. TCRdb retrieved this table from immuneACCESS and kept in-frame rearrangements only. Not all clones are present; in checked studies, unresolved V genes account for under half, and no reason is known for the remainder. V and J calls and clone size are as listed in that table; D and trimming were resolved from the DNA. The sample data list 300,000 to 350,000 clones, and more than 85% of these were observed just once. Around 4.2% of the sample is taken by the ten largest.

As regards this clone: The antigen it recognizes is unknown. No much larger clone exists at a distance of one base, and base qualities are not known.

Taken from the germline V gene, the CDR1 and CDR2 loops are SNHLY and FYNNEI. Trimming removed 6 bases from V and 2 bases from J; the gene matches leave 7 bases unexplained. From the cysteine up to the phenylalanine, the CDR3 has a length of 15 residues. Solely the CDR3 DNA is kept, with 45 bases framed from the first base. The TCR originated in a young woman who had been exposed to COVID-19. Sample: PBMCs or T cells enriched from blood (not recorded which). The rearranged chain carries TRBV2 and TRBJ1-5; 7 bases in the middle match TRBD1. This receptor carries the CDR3 CASRDRIGGNQPQHF. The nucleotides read TGTGCCAGCAGGGACAGGATTGGTGGCAATCAGCCCCAGCATTTT.